Listed below are T cell receptor beta chains from one sample, sequenced in a study of CD8+ T cells in alopecia areata. Method: immunoSEQ multiplex PCR; TCRdb's copy keeps in-frame clones and lacks some. The data show around 82,000 clones, roughly 51% seen once. Sequencing was performed on NKG2D-high CD8+ T cells sorted from blood. These receptors were collected from a human donor with alopecia areata. Both conserved end residues are part of each CDR3. Fields, in order: D gene, V gene, J gene, clone size, CDR3 protein, CDR3 DNA. D genes are given only for firm matches. Size tells how often a clone was seen (once, few, many) or the class of an expanded clone, and some rows leave it out.

d_gene: .
v_gene: TRBV13
j_gene: TRBJ2-5
abundance: .
CDR3aa: CASRETSGQETQYF
CDR3nt: TGTGCCAGCAGAGAGACTAGTGGACAAGAGACCCAGTACTTC

d_gene: .
v_gene: TRBV7-9
j_gene: TRBJ1-2
abundance: few
CDR3aa: CASTGQKAGYTF
CDR3nt: TGTGCCAGCACCGGACAGAAGGCAGGTTACACCTTC

d_gene: TRBD1
v_gene: TRBV14
j_gene: TRBJ2-5
abundance: .
CDR3aa: CASSGTGGWETQYF
CDR3nt: TGTGCCAGCAGCGGCACAGGGGGCTGGGAGACCCAGTACTTC

d_gene: .
v_gene: TRBV29-1
j_gene: TRBJ2-2
abundance: few
CDR3aa: CSVVVRAGSSTGELFF
CDR3nt: TGCAGCGTTGTGGTACGGGCCGGATCATCCACCGGGGAGCTGTTTTTT

d_gene: TRBD1
v_gene: TRBV5-1
j_gene: TRBJ2-3
abundance: .
CDR3aa: CASSSGQAPMVDTQYF
CDR3nt: TGCGCCAGCAGCTCCGGACAGGCCCCCATGGTAGATACGCAGTATTTT

d_gene: .
v_gene: TRBV27
j_gene: TRBJ1-2
abundance: .
CDR3aa: CASSATGTNYGYTF
CDR3nt: TGTGCCAGCAGTGCGACAGGAACTAACTATGGCTACACCTTC

d_gene: .
v_gene: TRBV29-1
j_gene: TRBJ1-4
abundance: .
CDR3aa: CSVDATGNNEKLFF
CDR3nt: TGCAGCGTGGACGCGACAGGAAATAATGAAAAACTGTTTTTT

d_gene: .
v_gene: TRBV30
j_gene: TRBJ1-2
abundance: .
CDR3aa: CASKKSYGYTF
CDR3nt: TGTGCCTCCAAGAAAAGCTATGGCTACACCTTC

d_gene: .
v_gene: TRBV6-6
j_gene: TRBJ1-2
abundance: .
CDR3aa: CASRAIDSLLGYTF
CDR3nt: TGTGCCAGCAGAGCTATCGATTCCCTTCTTGGCTACACCTTC

d_gene: .
v_gene: TRBV27
j_gene: TRBJ2-1
abundance: .
CDR3aa: CASSLYNEQFF
CDR3nt: TGTGCCAGCAGTTTATACAATGAGCAGTTCTTC

d_gene: .
v_gene: TRBV29-1
j_gene: TRBJ2-1
abundance: .
CDR3aa: CSVEGPSEYNEQFF
CDR3nt: TGCAGCGTTGAAGGGCCCTCGGAGTACAATGAGCAGTTCTTC

d_gene: .
v_gene: TRBV4-1
j_gene: TRBJ2-7
abundance: few
CDR3aa: CASSQVDGAYEQYF
CDR3nt: TGCGCCAGCAGCCAAGTGGACGGAGCCTACGAGCAGTACTTC

d_gene: .
v_gene: TRBV18
j_gene: TRBJ2-7
abundance: few
CDR3aa: CASSPDELLEQYF
CDR3nt: TGTGCCAGCTCACCAGATGAGCTCCTCGAGCAGTACTTC

d_gene: TRBD1
v_gene: TRBV30
j_gene: TRBJ1-1
abundance: .
CDR3aa: CAWSLGHGDSLNTEAFF
CDR3nt: TGTGCCTGGTCCCTGGGACACGGGGACAGCCTGAACACTGAAGCTTTCTTT

d_gene: .
v_gene: TRBV5-6
j_gene: TRBJ2-1
abundance: .
CDR3aa: CASRGRDEQFF
CDR3nt: TGTGCCAGCAGGGGTCGGGATGAGCAGTTCTTC

d_gene: .
v_gene: TRBV27
j_gene: TRBJ2-3
abundance: .
CDR3aa: CASSTFGRCTDTQYF
CDR3nt: TGTGCCAGCAGTACCTTTGGGAGGTGCACAGATACGCAGTATTTT

d_gene: TRBD1
v_gene: TRBV4-1
j_gene: TRBJ2-2
abundance: few
CDR3aa: CASSGRDRVGGELFF
CDR3nt: TGCGCCAGCAGCGGTAGGGACAGGGTTGGCGGGGAGCTGTTTTTT

d_gene: .
v_gene: TRBV7-9
j_gene: TRBJ1-1
abundance: .
CDR3aa: CASTNATEAFF
CDR3nt: TGTGCCAGCACCAACGCCACTGAAGCTTTCTTT

d_gene: .
v_gene: TRBV29-1
j_gene: TRBJ2-7
abundance: .
CDR3aa: CSGRDGSSYEQYF
CDR3nt: TGCAGCGGCCGGGACGGTAGCTCCTACGAGCAGTACTTC

d_gene: .
v_gene: TRBV14
j_gene: TRBJ1-1
abundance: .
CDR3aa: CASSPTNTEAFF
CDR3nt: TGTGCCAGCAGCCCTACGAACACTGAAGCTTTCTTT

d_gene: TRBD2
v_gene: TRBV28
j_gene: TRBJ2-2
abundance: few
CDR3aa: CASSLGLAGTGELFF
CDR3nt: TGTGCCAGCAGTTTAGGACTAGCGGGCACCGGGGAGCTGTTTTTT

d_gene: TRBD2
v_gene: TRBV28
j_gene: TRBJ2-1
abundance: .
CDR3aa: CASRSRLAGSYNEQFF
CDR3nt: TGTGCCAGCAGATCCAGACTAGCGGGCTCCTACAATGAGCAGTTCTTC

d_gene: .
v_gene: TRBV29-1
j_gene: TRBJ1-2
abundance: .
CDR3aa: CSVEFVTETNYGYTF
CDR3nt: TGCAGCGTTGAGTTCGTTACGGAAACTAACTATGGCTACACCTTC

d_gene: TRBD2
v_gene: TRBV29-1
j_gene: TRBJ2-3
abundance: few
CDR3aa: CSVEGLAERPLTDTQYF
CDR3nt: TGCAGCGTTGAAGGACTAGCGGAACGTCCTCTCACAGATACGCAGTATTTT

d_gene: .
v_gene: TRBV6-6
j_gene: TRBJ2-7
abundance: .
CDR3aa: CASTGGGAYEQYF
CDR3nt: TGTGCCAGCACTGGTGGAGGGGCGTACGAGCAGTACTTC

d_gene: .
v_gene: TRBV7-9
j_gene: TRBJ1-2
abundance: .
CDR3aa: CASRGAQELRGYTF
CDR3nt: TGTGCCAGCCGGGGGGCACAGGAGTTAAGAGGCTACACCTTC

d_gene: TRBD2
v_gene: TRBV30
j_gene: TRBJ2-1
abundance: few
CDR3aa: CAWNSKSRLAGSSSYNEQFF
CDR3nt: TGTGCCTGGAACTCTAAAAGCCGTCTAGCGGGGTCGAGCTCCTACAATGAGCAGTTCTTC

d_gene: .
v_gene: TRBV6-5
j_gene: TRBJ2-7
abundance: .
CDR3aa: CASSPDMYEQYF
CDR3nt: TGTGCCAGCAGTCCGGACATGTACGAGCAGTACTTC

d_gene: .
v_gene: TRBV13
j_gene: TRBJ2-3
abundance: few
CDR3aa: CASSLEALLNTDTQYF
CDR3nt: TGTGCCAGCAGCTTAGAAGCCCTACTAAACACAGATACGCAGTATTTT

d_gene: .
v_gene: TRBV30
j_gene: TRBJ1-1
abundance: .
CDR3aa: CAWSVGGMNTEAFF
CDR3nt: TGTGCCTGGAGTGTAGGGGGAATGAACACTGAAGCTTTCTTT

d_gene: .
v_gene: TRBV5-6
j_gene: TRBJ2-1
abundance: .
CDR3aa: CASSLGVSSYNEQFF
CDR3nt: TGTGCCAGCAGCTTAGGGGTTAGCTCCTACAATGAGCAGTTCTTC

d_gene: .
v_gene: TRBV29-1
j_gene: TRBJ2-2
abundance: .
CDR3aa: CSVERAVTGELFF
CDR3nt: TGCAGCGTTGAGAGAGCGGTCACCGGGGAGCTGTTTTTT

d_gene: .
v_gene: TRBV4-1
j_gene: TRBJ2-5
abundance: .
CDR3aa: CASSQDPLQAANF
CDR3nt: TGCGCCAGCAGCCAAGATCCTTTGCAGGCCGCCAACTTC

d_gene: .
v_gene: TRBV9
j_gene: TRBJ2-1
abundance: .
CDR3aa: CASSTVNEQFF
CDR3nt: TGTGCCAGCAGCACAGTGAATGAGCAGTTCTTC

d_gene: TRBD2
v_gene: TRBV6-5
j_gene: TRBJ2-7
abundance: .
CDR3aa: CASSLAGGPYEQYF
CDR3nt: TGTGCCAGCAGCCTAGCGGGAGGACCCTACGAGCAGTACTTC

d_gene: TRBD1
v_gene: TRBV9
j_gene: TRBJ2-7
abundance: once
CDR3aa: CASSVGTEDYEQYF
CDR3nt: TGTGCCAGCAGCGTGGGGACAGAAGACTACGAGCAGTACTTC

d_gene: .
v_gene: TRBV4-1
j_gene: TRBJ2-5
abundance: .
CDR3aa: CASSQFWRPGETQYF
CDR3nt: TGCGCCAGCAGCCAATTCTGGCGCCCGGGAGAGACCCAGTACTTC

d_gene: .
v_gene: TRBV29-1
j_gene: TRBJ2-7
abundance: few
CDR3aa: CSVWVSPQQYF
CDR3nt: TGCAGCGTTTGGGTCTCCCCCCAGCAGTACTTC

d_gene: .
v_gene: TRBV4-1
j_gene: TRBJ1-1
abundance: few
CDR3aa: CASSPIGATEAFF
CDR3nt: TGCGCCAGCAGCCCTATAGGTGCCACTGAAGCTTTCTTT

d_gene: .
v_gene: TRBV7-9
j_gene: TRBJ2-5
abundance: .
CDR3aa: CASVRDQETQYF
CDR3nt: TGTGCCAGCGTCCGGGACCAAGAGACCCAGTACTTC

d_gene: .
v_gene: TRBV27
j_gene: TRBJ1-4
abundance: .
CDR3aa: CASSLGYGDGKLFF
CDR3nt: TGTGCCAGCAGTTTAGGGTACGGGGACGGGAAACTGTTTTTT